Sequencing of this T cell receptor (beta chain) was carried out in a study of T cell repertoires in cytomegalovirus infection. Looking at the study overall: In public TCR beta signatures, there were indications of both CMV infection and matching HLA type.

TCRdb re-derived calls from the reads in MiXCR, one entry per CDR3 protein. The sample lists roughly 120,000 distinct CDR3 sequences; about 32% were seen once. The CDR3 runs 14 residues. V was pared by 1 base and J by 0 bases, with 6 bases between. As regards this clonotype: Its target is not known.

Material: CD8+ T cells from cultured PBMCs, obtained from culture after CMV antigen stimulation. This clonotype originated in a human donor in good health (CMV status not recorded). Some clones in this sample may be carry-over from other donors' samples. This chain joins TRBV12-3 or TRBV12-4 and TRBJ1-2, with D hard to call. The CDR3 DNA reads TGTGCCAGCAGTTTAGGGTCAGCTAACTATGGCTACACCTTC. As protein: CASSLGSANYGYTF.